This entry is about one TCR beta chain. Its antigen remains unidentified. Amplification of TCR beta CDR3 regions used RNA as the template. HTBI primers were used for first-round RT-PCR of the TCR CDR3. Using its own MiXCR run on the multiplex PCR reads, TCRdb lists one record per CDR3 protein. The sample lists fewer than 600,000 distinct CDR3 sequences, about 14% seen once, with around 13% in the top ten. This sample stems from a study of T cells in Graves' hyperthyroidism and ophthalmopathy. Study conclusions and caveats: Prediction of ophthalmopathy progression came a median roughly 7.1 months pre-onset.

From germline, CDR1 is ENHRY and CDR2 SYGVKD. Trimming shortened V by 6 bases and J by 2 bases, and 18 bases separated the two germline ends. The CDR3 is made up of 16 amino acids. Exclusion of patients followed from uncontrolled infection, other autoimmune disease, pregnancy or lactation. Using around 10 ml of fresh peripheral blood, PBMCs were prepared. The chain couples TRBV10-3 to TRBJ2-3; no clear D. Sequencing was performed on blood. This TCR derives from a middle-aged woman with Graves' hyperthyroidism. CDR3 in DNA: TGTGCCATCAGCCTTGGACCCCAGCAGAACACAGATACGCAGTATTTT. As protein: CAISLGPQQNTDTQYF.